The 10 T cell receptor beta chains reported below all come from one sample, sequenced in a study of T cells expressing NK-cell markers. TCRdb re-called the 5' RACE reads; every CDR3 protein appears as one record, without DNA. The sample has about 380,000 distinct CDR3 sequences. The sample taken for sequencing was blood T cells: a sorted CD56 or NKG2C T cell subset, CD4+ or CD8+ T cells, or bulk PBMC T cells (not recorded which). The receptor set was obtained from a man aged 18-75 years in good health.

V is TRBV28 and J is TRBJ2-7; TCRdb outputs TRBD1, but without DNA this stays unchecked. CDR1 is MDHEN and CDR2 is SYDVKM in the germline V gene. The CDR3 runs to 15 residues. The CDR3 loop reads CASSSGGEGSPEQYF.

The J gene is TRBJ2-3, the V gene TRBV10-3; TCRdb designates TRBD1, a call that cannot be tested without DNA. CDR1 is ENHRY and CDR2 is SYGVKD in the germline V gene. The CDR3 has 15 amino acids. CDR3 protein: CAIALAGQSTDTQYF.

This rearrangement joins TRBV18 to TRBJ2-1. This CDR3 comprises 12 residues. The germline V gene has CDR1 KGHSH and CDR2 LQKENI. This chain's CDR3 is CASSPVGNEQFF.

The V gene is TRBV20-1, the J gene TRBJ2-3; TCRdb designates TRBD1, a call that cannot be tested without DNA. The CDR3 covers 13 residues. The V gene's germline CDR1 is DFQATT and CDR2 SNEGSKA (reference sequence). CDR3 residues: CSAKDRVTDTQYF.

The gene calls are TRBV28 and TRBJ2-4; lacking DNA, the TRBD2 call made by TCRdb goes unchecked. CDR1 MDHEN and CDR2 SYDVKM come from the germline V gene. The CDR3 has 16 amino acids. CDR3 region: CASSDIAGGPENIQYF.

The V call is TRBV5-1, the J call TRBJ2-5. Germline V lookup: CDR1 SGHRS, CDR2 YFSETQ. The CDR3 contains 17 residues. CDR3 residues: CASSLGIKANFQETQYF.

This CDR3 reads CSAFYRGWNGGYTF. V is TRBV20-1 and J is TRBJ1-2; the D call from TCRdb, TRBD1, cannot be confirmed without DNA. The CDR3 is 14 amino acids. Germline lookup yields CDR1 DFQATT and CDR2 SNEGSKA (reference sequence).

This chain connects TRBV5-1 to TRBJ1-3; no DNA is available, so the TRBD1 call from TCRdb remains unchecked. CDR3 length: 17 residues. Germline V gives CDR1 SGHRS, CDR2 YFSETQ. The CDR3 is CASRPGTGVFSGNTIYF. The whole variable domain, filled in from reference TRBV5-1 and TRBJ1-3, reads KAGVTQTPRYLIKTRGQQVTLSCSPISGHRSVSWYQQTPGQGLQFLFEYFSETQRNKGNFPGRFSGRQFSNSRSEMNVSTLELGDSALYLCASRPGTGVFSGNTIYFGEGSWLTVV.

The chain carries TRBV3-1 and TRBJ2-7; checking the TCRdb D call of TRBD1 is not possible without DNA. This CDR3 contains 14 residues. Per the germline V gene, CDR1 is LGHDT and CDR2 is YNNKEL (reference sequence). This CDR3 reads CASSPGMTGGEQYF.

The V and J genes are TRBV7-2 and TRBJ2-2. The CDR3 runs to 14 residues. CDR1 SGHTA and CDR2 FQGNSA come from the germline V gene. The CDR3 protein is CASRRAENTGELFF.